The 30 T cell receptor beta chains listed next were all sequenced from one sample in a study of blood T cell repertoires in COVID-19. Assay: immunoSEQ multiplex PCR; the TCRdb copy retains only in-frame clones and omits some. Among a few hundred thousand clones listed, roughly 83% were seen once. Sequencing was carried out using peripheral blood. The receptors were sampled from a man between 60 and 70 years old who had recovered from COVID-19.

The chain combines TRBV2 with TRBJ2-6, with D possibly TRBD1 on 5 matching bases. The CDR3 is 16 residues long. Per germline, CDR1 SNHLY and CDR2 FYNNEI. V lost 8 bases and J 1 base, leaving 15 bases between the germline ends. The CDR3 DNA reads TGTGCCAGCGGGCAGGGTCCTTTTTCTGGGGCCAACGTCCTGACTTTC. Its protein is CASGQGPFSGANVLTF.

This clone was seen once. V and J are TRBV10-3 and TRBJ2-1; TRBD1 agrees at 10 bases. V shed 3 bases and J 9 bases; nucleotides not matched to a gene: 8. CDR1 ENHRY and CDR2 SYGVKD come from the germline V gene. The CDR3 contains 15 residues. CDR3: CAISEPGQGQGEQFF. The CDR3 DNA reads TGTGCCATCAGTGAACCGGGACAGGGGCAGGGTGAGCAGTTCTTC.

This chain joins TRBV11-2 and TRBJ1-1; D may be TRBD1 (5 bases). Germline CDR1 and CDR2: SGHAT and FQNNGV. The V gene lost 3 bases and the J gene lost 1 base, with 6 bases spanning the gap. The CDR3 is 13 amino acids. CDR3 in DNA: TGTGCCAGCAGCTTCGGGGGGAACACTGAAGCTTTCTTT. This encodes CASSFGGNTEAFF.

This rearrangement joins TRBV4-1 to TRBJ2-1; TRBD2 is a possible D gene (7 bases). Trimming removed 3 bases at V and 6 bases at J, with 15 bases between. This CDR3 spans 15 amino acids. Germline V lookup: CDR1 MGHRA, CDR2 YSYEKL. CDR3 protein: CASSHGYGGANEQFF. For the CDR3, the DNA is TGCGCCAGCAGCCACGGTTATGGGGGGGCCAATGAGCAGTTCTTC.

The genes are TRBV2 and TRBJ2-5; possibly TRBD1 for D (6 bases). The CDR3 runs to 15 residues. Germline V gives CDR1 SNHLY, CDR2 FYNNEI. V gave up 6 bases and J gave up 5 bases, with 19 bases separating them. DNA for the CDR3: TGTGCCAGCAGCCCCGAGGGGGTTCCCCAGGAGACCCAGTACTTC. It specifies CASSPEGVPQETQYF.

This clone was seen just once. V usage is TRBV27 and J usage is TRBJ2-7; 7 nucleotides align to TRBD1. The trim removed 3 bases at V and 6 bases at J, leaving 8 bases unmatched. Per the germline V gene, CDR1 is MNHEY and CDR2 is SMNVEV (reference sequence). This CDR3 is 14 amino acids long. The CDR3 protein is CASSFATGSFEQYF. The CDR3 region has the DNA TGTGCCAGCAGTTTTGCGACAGGGTCTTTCGAGCAGTACTTC.

This chain links TRBV7-2 with TRBJ2-4; 8 bases map to TRBD1. CDR3 length equals 18 residues. The junction had 12 bases not matched to a gene; V was cut back by 5 bases and J by 0 bases. CDR1 and CDR2 (germline): SGHTA, FQGNSA. Written as DNA, the CDR3 is TGTGCCAGCAGCATCCCGGACAGGGCGGAAATAGCCAAAAACATTCAGTACTTC. As protein: CASSIPDRAEIAKNIQYF.

This clone was counted between two and nine times. The rearrangement joins TRBV5-1 to TRBJ2-7, with a possible D match to TRBD1 (6 bases). CDR3 length: 14 residues. Germline CDR1 SGHRS, CDR2 YFSETQ. V lost 3 bases, J lost 7 bases, and 17 bases lay in between. CDR3 region: CASSWGTPQREQYF. Here the CDR3 DNA reads TGCGCCAGCAGCTGGGGGACACCCCAAAGGGAGCAGTACTTC.

The chain recombines TRBV5-1 with TRBJ1-3; possibly TRBD1 for D (5 bases). Per germline, CDR1 SGHRS and CDR2 YFSETQ. This CDR3 is built from 18 residues. V was cut by 2 bases and J by 0 bases, with 18 bases left in between. CDR3 sequence reads: CASSLYGDFGFSGNTIYF. The DNA of the CDR3 is TGCGCCAGCAGCTTATACGGGGACTTTGGGTTCTCTGGAAACACCATATATTTT.

The genes are TRBV5-1 and TRBJ2-7; 8 bases agree with TRBD2. The CDR3 is made up of 17 amino acids. Germline lookup yields CDR1 SGHRS and CDR2 YFSETQ. V was pared by 2 bases and J by 6 bases, with 16 bases of the junction left unmatched. CDR3 residues: CASSFFGSGTRAGEQYF. The DNA of the CDR3 is TGCGCCAGCAGCTTCTTTGGGTCTGGGACTAGGGCTGGCGAGCAGTACTTC. Full variable domain (outside the CDR3, taken from reference TRBV5-1 and TRBJ2-7): KAGVTQTPRYLIKTRGQQVTLSCSPISGHRSVSWYQQTPGQGLQFLFEYFSETQRNKGNFPGRFSGRQFSNSRSEMNVSTLELGDSALYLCASSFFGSGTRAGEQYFGPGTRLTVT.

The V and J genes are TRBV7-9 and TRBJ2-1, with 11 bases aligning to TRBD2. This CDR3 is 17 amino acids long. Looked up from germline, CDR1 is SEHNR and CDR2 is FQNEAQ (reference sequence). J lost 10 bases, V lost 1 base, and 12 bases had no gene match. DNA of the CDR3: TGTGCCAGCAGCTTAGTGATAGCGGGAGGGCCAGGCCACGAGCAGTTCTTC. This gives the protein CASSLVIAGGPGHEQFF. The whole variable domain, remainder taken from reference TRBV7-9 and TRBJ2-1, is DTGVSQNPRHKITKRGQNVTFRCDPISEHNRLYWYRQTLGQGPEFLTYFQNEAQLEKSRLLSDRFSAERPKGSFSTLEIQRTEQGDSAMYLCASSLVIAGGPGHEQFFGPGTRLTVL.

J is TRBJ2-2 and V is TRBV27; D gene unclear. Germline V gene data show CDR1 as MNHEY and CDR2 as SMNVEV (reference sequence). The CDR3 is made up of 17 amino acids. V dropped 5 bases and J dropped 0 bases, with 16 bases sitting between them. CDR3 nucleotides: TGTGCCAGCAGTACCGAACTTCCTTCCGCGAACACCGGGGAGCTGTTTTTT. The encoded protein is CASSTELPSANTGELFF.

This chain uses TRBV5-5 with TRBJ1-5, with D uncertain. The CDR3 totals 14 residues. Germline lookup yields CDR1 SGHKS and CDR2 YYEKEE (reference sequence). Trimming took 4 bases from V and 4 from J, leaving 12 bases between them. CDR3 sequence (DNA): TGTGCCAGCAGCGTGGGATCTATAAATCAGCCCCAGCATTTT. This sequence encodes CASSVGSINQPQHF. Using reference TRBV5-5 and TRBJ1-5 for the parts outside the CDR3, the full variable domain is DAGVTQSPTHLIKTRGQQVTLRCSPISGHKSVSWYQQVLGQGPQFIFQYYEKEERGRGNFPDRFSARQFPNYSSELNVNALLLGDSALYLCASSVGSINQPQHFGDGTRLSIL.

This CDR3 reads CASSHDVAGGRTDTQYF. In nucleotides, the CDR3 is TGTGCCAGCAGCCACGACGTAGCGGGGGGGCGCACAGATACGCAGTATTTT. This chain joins TRBV9 and TRBJ2-3; TRBD2 matches at 11 bases. From germline, CDR1 is SGDLS and CDR2 YYNGEE. V shed 4 bases, J shed 1 base, and the junction held 8 bases outside the gene matches. The CDR3 covers 17 residues. Full variable domain (outside the CDR3, taken from reference TRBV9 and TRBJ2-3): DSGVTQTPKHLITATGQRVTLRCSPRSGDLSVYWYQQSLDQGLQFLIQYYNGEERAKGNILERFSAQQFPDLHSELNLSSLELGDSALYFCASSHDVAGGRTDTQYFGPGTRLTVL.

The rearrangement links TRBV18 to TRBJ1-1, with TRBD1 matching over 8 bases. Trimming cost V 3 bases and J 6 bases; bases outside gene matches: 3. Per germline, CDR1 KGHSH and CDR2 LQKENI. The CDR3 extends over 13 amino acids. CDR3 sequence reads: CASSPGQVSEAFF. The CDR3, as DNA: TGTGCCAGCTCACCGGGACAGGTCTCTGAAGCTTTCTTT.

The chain uses TRBV9 and TRBJ2-2; 15 nucleotides agree with TRBD2. Germline lookup yields CDR1 SGDLS and CDR2 YYNGEE. The length of the CDR3 is 19 residues. V lost 0 bases, J lost 4 bases, and 7 bases stayed unmatched. The CDR3 region has the DNA TGTGCCAGCAGCGTAGGGACTAGCGGGGGGGCGTATGTCACCGGGGAGCTGTTTTTT. Translated, it gives CASSVGTSGGAYVTGELFF.

This clone was seen a few times. J is TRBJ2-7 and V is TRBV5-6, with TRBD1 matching over 9 bases. The V gene end was trimmed by 0 bases and the J gene end by 6 bases; junction bases not matched to a gene: 4. The CDR3 consists of 14 residues. Germline-derived CDR1 and CDR2 are SGHDT and YYEEEE. CDR3 nucleotides: TGTGCCAGCAGCTTGGGACAGGGGGATCGCGAGCAGTACTTC. Its translation is CASSLGQGDREQYF.

The rearrangement links TRBV7-6 to TRBJ2-7, with no clear D. From germline, CDR1 is SGHVS and CDR2 FNYEAQ. Trimming took off 2 bases at V and 2 bases at J, with 10 bases between the two ends. This CDR3 is built from 14 residues. The CDR3, as DNA: TGTGCCAGCAGCTTACGAGGTCCACCCTACGAGCAGTACTTC. Protein product: CASSLRGPPYEQYF. Based on the CDR3 plus reference TRBV7-6 and TRBJ2-7, the full variable domain is GAGVSQSPRYKVTKRGQDVALRCDPISGHVSLYWYRQALGQGPEFLTYFNYEAQQDKSGLPNDRFSAERPEGSISTLTIQRTEQRDSAMYRCASSLRGPPYEQYFGPGTRLTVT.

This clone was picked up a small number of times. This chain links TRBV6-5 with TRBJ2-7, with D tentatively TRBD2 (5 bases). V dropped 0 bases and J dropped 5 bases, with 17 bases sitting between them. CDR1 MNHEY and CDR2 SVGAGI come from the germline V gene. The CDR3 has 16 amino acids. The CDR3 coding sequence is TGTGCCAGCAGTTACTCGCGGGTAATAGCTTCCCACGAGCAGTACTTC. This gives the protein CASSYSRVIASHEQYF.

The rearrangement links TRBV7-9 to TRBJ1-2; D is possibly TRBD1 (6 bases). With 1 base removed from V and 8 bases from J, the gap between germline ends came to 11 bases. This CDR3 has 13 residues. CDR1 is SEHNR, CDR2 FQNEAQ, per germline (reference sequence). CDR3 in amino acids: CASSLGVTGGYTF. Here the CDR3 DNA reads TGTGCCAGCAGCTTAGGGGTTACAGGGGGCTACACCTTC.

In its sample, this clone was seen a few times. The chain employs TRBV3-1 (or the pseudogene TRBV3-2) and TRBJ1-4, with a weak D call TRBD1 (5 bases). Trimming took off 0 bases at V and 10 bases at J, with 15 bases between the two ends. CDR1 LGHDT and CDR2 YNNKEL come from the germline V gene (reference sequence). This CDR3 is built from 15 residues. The chain's CDR3 is CASSQESRWGGKLFF. CDR3 DNA: TGTGCCAGCAGCCAAGAATCCAGGTGGGGGGGAAAACTGTTTTTT.

The V gene is TRBV2, the J gene TRBJ1-2; D is uncertain. V lost 3 bases and J 8 bases, leaving 13 bases between the germline ends. This CDR3 has 13 residues. Germline values: CDR1 SNHLY, CDR2 FYNNEI. The CDR3 is CASSERPLWGYTF. For the CDR3, the DNA is TGTGCCAGCAGTGAGCGGCCGCTATGGGGCTACACCTTC. The full variable domain, with the rest looked up from reference TRBV2 and TRBJ1-2, is EPEVTQTPSHQVTQMGQEVILRCVPISNHLYFYWYRQILGQKVEFLVSFYNNEISEKSEIFDDQFSVERPDGSNFTLKIRSTKLEDSAMYFCASSERPLWGYTFGSGTRLTVV.

V usage is TRBV18 and J usage is TRBJ1-6; D is uncertain. Per the germline V gene, CDR1 is KGHSH and CDR2 is LQKENI. There are 12 residues in the CDR3. The ends were cut back, 6 bases at V and 9 bases at J, with 9 bases in the middle. CDR3 in DNA: TGTGCCAGCTCCCGCGCCACTTCACCCCTCCACTTT. As protein: CASSRATSPLHF.

The chain joins TRBV30 to TRBJ1-1; D is uncertain. The germline gives CDR1 GTSNPN, CDR2 SVGIG (reference sequence). V lost 1 base and J lost 7, with 10 bases in between. The CDR3 contains 12 residues. CDR3: CAWSAGWSEAFF. The CDR3 DNA follows: TGTGCCTGGAGTGCCGGGTGGAGTGAAGCTTTCTTT.

This chain links TRBV2 with TRBJ2-3, with 9 positions matching TRBD2. The V and J ends lost 3 bases and 6 bases, in that order; junction bases with no gene match: 7. Germline V gives CDR1 SNHLY, CDR2 FYNNEI. CDR3 length equals 15 residues. The CDR3, as DNA: TGTGCCAGCAGTGACATAGCGGGAGTTTCCGATACGCAGTATTTT. This sequence encodes CASSDIAGVSDTQYF.

The chain is built from TRBV28 and TRBJ1-6, with D possibly being TRBD1 (6 bases). Per the germline V gene, CDR1 is MDHEN and CDR2 is SYDVKM. The CDR3 is 13 amino acids. V lost 8 bases and J 8 bases, leaving 13 bases between the germline ends. The CDR3 here is CASVQGPDSPLHF. CDR3 sequence (DNA): TGTGCCAGCGTACAGGGACCTGATTCACCCCTCCACTTT.

The V call is TRBV2, the J call TRBJ2-2; 14 nucleotides line up with TRBD2. From germline, CDR1 is SNHLY and CDR2 FYNNEI. The CDR3 runs to 17 residues. V was clipped by 6 bases and J by 8 bases; unmatched bases: 11. As DNA, the CDR3 is TGTGCCAGCAGCTCGGGGGGGACTAGCGGGAGAGGTGGGGAGCTGTTTTTT. This gives the protein CASSSGGTSGRGGELFF.

The V call is TRBV29-1, the J call TRBJ2-7, with 7 bases fitting TRBD2. V gave up 5 bases and J gave up 3 bases; unmatched junction bases: 7. The germline V gene has CDR1 SQVTM and CDR2 ANQGSEA. This CDR3 has 13 amino acids. CDR3 nucleotide sequence: TGCAGCGTTTGTTGGGAGGGCCTCTACGAGCAGTACTTC. Protein product: CSVCWEGLYEQYF.

V usage is TRBV4-2 and J usage is TRBJ2-7; TRBD2 might be the D (5 bases). V was cut by 3 bases and J by 9 bases, with 15 bases left in between. This CDR3 spans 13 amino acids. Germline assignment: CDR1 LGHNA and CDR2 YNFKEQ. The CDR3 protein is CASSQEKRGRQYF. The CDR3 nucleotides are TGTGCCAGCAGCCAGGAAAAGAGAGGGAGGCAGTACTTC.

The chain carries TRBV3-1 (or the pseudogene TRBV3-2) and TRBJ2-7, with D possibly being TRBD1 (6 bases). V lost 3 bases and J lost 5, with 8 bases in between. Looked up from germline, CDR1 is LGHDT and CDR2 is YNNKEL (reference sequence). CDR3 length: 12 residues. The chain's CDR3 is CASSHGQHEQYF. In DNA form, the CDR3 reads TGTGCCAGCAGCCACGGACAGCACGAGCAGTACTTC.